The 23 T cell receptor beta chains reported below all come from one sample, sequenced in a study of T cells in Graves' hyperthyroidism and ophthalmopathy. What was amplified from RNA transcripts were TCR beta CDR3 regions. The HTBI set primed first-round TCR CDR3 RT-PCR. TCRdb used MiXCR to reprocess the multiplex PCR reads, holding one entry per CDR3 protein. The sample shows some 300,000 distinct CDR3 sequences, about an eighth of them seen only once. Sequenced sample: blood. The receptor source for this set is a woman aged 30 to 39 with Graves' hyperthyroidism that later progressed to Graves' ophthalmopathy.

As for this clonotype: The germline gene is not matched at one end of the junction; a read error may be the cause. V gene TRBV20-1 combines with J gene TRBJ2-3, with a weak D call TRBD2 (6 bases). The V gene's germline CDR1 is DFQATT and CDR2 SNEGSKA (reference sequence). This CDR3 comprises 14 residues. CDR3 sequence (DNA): TGCGCAGTTCCGACTAGTTTTAACCCAGATACGCAGTGTTTT. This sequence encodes CAVPTSFNPDTQCF.

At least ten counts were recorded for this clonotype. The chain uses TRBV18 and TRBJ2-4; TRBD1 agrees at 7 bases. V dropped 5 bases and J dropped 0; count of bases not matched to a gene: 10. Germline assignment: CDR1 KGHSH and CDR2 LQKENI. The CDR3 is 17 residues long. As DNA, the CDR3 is TGTGCCAGCTCAGGGGACAGAACCTCCATAGCCAAAAACATTCAGTACTTC. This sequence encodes CASSGDRTSIAKNIQYF.

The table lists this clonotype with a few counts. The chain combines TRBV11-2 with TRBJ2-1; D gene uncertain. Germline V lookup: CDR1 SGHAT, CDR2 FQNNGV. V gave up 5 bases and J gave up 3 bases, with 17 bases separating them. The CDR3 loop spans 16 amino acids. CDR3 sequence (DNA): TGTGCCAGCAGCACCATCTCTCGACAATTCTACAATGAGCAGTTCTTC. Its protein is CASSTISRQFYNEQFF.

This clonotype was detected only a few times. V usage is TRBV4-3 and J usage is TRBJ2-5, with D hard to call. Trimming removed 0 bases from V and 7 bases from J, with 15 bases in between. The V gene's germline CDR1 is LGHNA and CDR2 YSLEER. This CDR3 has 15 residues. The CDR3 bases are TGCGCCAGCAGCCAAGATTTCGCGGTTCGGGCGACCCAGTACTTC. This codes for CASSQDFAVRATQYF.

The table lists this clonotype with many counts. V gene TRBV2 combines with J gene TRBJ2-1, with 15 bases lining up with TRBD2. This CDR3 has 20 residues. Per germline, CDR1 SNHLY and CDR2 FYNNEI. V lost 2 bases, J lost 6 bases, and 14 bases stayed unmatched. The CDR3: CASSEHPPGLAGGPLNEQFF. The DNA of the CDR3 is TGTGCCAGCAGTGAACACCCTCCGGGACTAGCGGGAGGCCCCCTCAATGAGCAGTTCTTC.

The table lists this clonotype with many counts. CDR3 bases: TGTGCCAGCAGCTTAGAGGGCCAGGCTCTCTATGGCTACACCTTC. Translation gives CASSLEGQALYGYTF. The chain recombines TRBV7-9 with TRBJ1-2; the D is unclear. CDR3 length: 15 residues. CDR1 is SEHNR and CDR2 is FQNEAQ in the germline V gene (reference sequence). The ends were cut back, 1 base at V and 4 bases at J, with 13 bases in the middle.

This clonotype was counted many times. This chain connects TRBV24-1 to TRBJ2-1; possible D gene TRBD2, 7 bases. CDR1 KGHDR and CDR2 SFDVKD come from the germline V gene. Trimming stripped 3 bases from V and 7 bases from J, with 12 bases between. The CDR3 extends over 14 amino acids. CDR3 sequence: CATSDRGGWNEQFF. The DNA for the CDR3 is TGTGCCACCAGTGATAGGGGGGGGTGGAATGAGCAGTTCTTC.

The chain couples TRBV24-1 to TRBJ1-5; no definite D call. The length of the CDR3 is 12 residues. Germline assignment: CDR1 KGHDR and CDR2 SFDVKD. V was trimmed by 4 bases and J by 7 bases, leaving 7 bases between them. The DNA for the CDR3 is TGTGCCACCAGTGAGCCCGGACAGCCCCAGCATTTT. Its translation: CATSEPGQPQHF.

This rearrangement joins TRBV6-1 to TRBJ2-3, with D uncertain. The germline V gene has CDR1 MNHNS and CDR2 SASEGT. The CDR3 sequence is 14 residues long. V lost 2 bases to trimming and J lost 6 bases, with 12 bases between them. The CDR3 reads CASSEQLLSDTQYF. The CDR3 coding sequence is TGTGCCAGCAGTGAACAACTCCTTTCGGATACGCAGTATTTT.

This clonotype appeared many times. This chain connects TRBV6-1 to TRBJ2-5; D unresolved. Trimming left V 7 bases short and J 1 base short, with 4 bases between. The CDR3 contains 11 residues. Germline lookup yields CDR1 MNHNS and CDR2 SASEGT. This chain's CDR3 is CASTVQETQYF. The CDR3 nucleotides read TGTGCCAGCACTGTCCAAGAGACCCAGTACTTC.

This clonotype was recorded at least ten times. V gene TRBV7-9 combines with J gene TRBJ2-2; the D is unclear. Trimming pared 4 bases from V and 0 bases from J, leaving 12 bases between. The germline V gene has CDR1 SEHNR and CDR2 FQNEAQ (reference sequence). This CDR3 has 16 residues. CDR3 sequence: CASSSLGFANTGELFF. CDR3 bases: TGTGCCAGCAGCTCGTTGGGGTTCGCGAACACCGGGGAGCTGTTTTTT.

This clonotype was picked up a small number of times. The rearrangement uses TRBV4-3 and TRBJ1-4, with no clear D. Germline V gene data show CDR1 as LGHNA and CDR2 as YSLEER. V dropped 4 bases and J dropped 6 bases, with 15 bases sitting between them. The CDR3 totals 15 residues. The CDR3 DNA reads TGCGCCAGCAGCCGAGTGACATCCTCCTATGAAAAACTGTTTTTT. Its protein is CASSRVTSSYEKLFF.

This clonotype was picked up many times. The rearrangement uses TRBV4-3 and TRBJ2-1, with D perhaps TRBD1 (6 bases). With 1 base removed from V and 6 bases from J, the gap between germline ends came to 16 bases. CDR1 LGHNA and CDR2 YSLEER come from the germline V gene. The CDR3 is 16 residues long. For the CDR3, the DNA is TGCGCCAGCAGCCAAGCTACAGGGTTTCCGATCAATGAGCAGTTCTTC. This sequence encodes CASSQATGFPINEQFF.

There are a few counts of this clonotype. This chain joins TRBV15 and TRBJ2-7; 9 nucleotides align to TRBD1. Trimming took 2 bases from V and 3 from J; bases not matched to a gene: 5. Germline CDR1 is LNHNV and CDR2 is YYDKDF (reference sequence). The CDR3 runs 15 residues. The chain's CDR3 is CATSRNPTGGYEQYF. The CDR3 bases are TGTGCCACCAGCAGAAATCCGACAGGGGGCTACGAGCAGTACTTC.

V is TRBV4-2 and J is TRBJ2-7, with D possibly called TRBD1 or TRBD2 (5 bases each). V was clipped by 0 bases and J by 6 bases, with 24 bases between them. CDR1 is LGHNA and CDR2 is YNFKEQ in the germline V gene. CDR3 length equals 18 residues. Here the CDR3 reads CASSQDPQETQGEVEQYF. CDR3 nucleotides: TGTGCCAGCAGCCAAGACCCCCAAGAGACCCAGGGAGAGGTCGAGCAGTACTTC.

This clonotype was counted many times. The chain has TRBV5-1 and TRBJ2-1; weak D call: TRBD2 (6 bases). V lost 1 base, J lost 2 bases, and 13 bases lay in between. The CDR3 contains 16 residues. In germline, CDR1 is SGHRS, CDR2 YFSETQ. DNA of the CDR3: TGCGCCAGCAGCTTGCGACCCCGGGGGACCTACAATGAGCAGTTCTTC. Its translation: CASSLRPRGTYNEQFF.

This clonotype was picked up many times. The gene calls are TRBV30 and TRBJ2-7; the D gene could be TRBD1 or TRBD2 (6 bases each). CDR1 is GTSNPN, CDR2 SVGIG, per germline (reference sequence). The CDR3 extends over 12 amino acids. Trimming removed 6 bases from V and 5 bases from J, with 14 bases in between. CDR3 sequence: CACTKGGNEQYF. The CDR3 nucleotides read TGTGCCTGTACAAAGGGGGGCAACGAGCAGTACTTC.

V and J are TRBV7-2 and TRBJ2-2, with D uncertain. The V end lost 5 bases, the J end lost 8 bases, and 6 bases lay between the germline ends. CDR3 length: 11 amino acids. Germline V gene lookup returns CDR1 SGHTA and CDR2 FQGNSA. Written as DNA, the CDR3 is TGTGCCAGCAGCCGCTCGGGGGAGCTGTTTTTT. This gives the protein CASSRSGELFF.

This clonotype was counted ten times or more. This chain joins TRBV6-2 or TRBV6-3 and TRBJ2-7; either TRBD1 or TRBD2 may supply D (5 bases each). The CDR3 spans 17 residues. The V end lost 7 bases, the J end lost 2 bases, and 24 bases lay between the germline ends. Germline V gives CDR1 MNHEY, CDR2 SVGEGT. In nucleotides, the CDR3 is TGTGCCAGCACCCTTATTACTCGGGACGGATATACCTACGAGCAGTACTTC. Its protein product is CASTLITRDGYTYEQYF.

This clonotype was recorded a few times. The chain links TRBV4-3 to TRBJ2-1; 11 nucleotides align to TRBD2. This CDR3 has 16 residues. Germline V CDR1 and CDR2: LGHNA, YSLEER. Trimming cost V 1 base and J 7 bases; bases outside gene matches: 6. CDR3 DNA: TGCGCCAGCAGCCAAGTGCGACTAGCGGGGAATAATGAGCAGTTCTTC. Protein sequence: CASSQVRLAGNNEQFF.

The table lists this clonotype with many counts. CDR3 sequence: CASSFDGGGNTEAFF. The CDR3 coding sequence is TGTGCCAGCAGCTTTGACGGCGGGGGGAACACTGAAGCTTTCTTT. The rearrangement links TRBV11-3 to TRBJ1-1; a possible D gene is TRBD1 (5 bases). There are 15 residues in the CDR3. Germline CDR1 is SGHNT and CDR2 is YENEEA. Trimming pared 3 bases from V and 1 base from J, leaving 12 bases between.

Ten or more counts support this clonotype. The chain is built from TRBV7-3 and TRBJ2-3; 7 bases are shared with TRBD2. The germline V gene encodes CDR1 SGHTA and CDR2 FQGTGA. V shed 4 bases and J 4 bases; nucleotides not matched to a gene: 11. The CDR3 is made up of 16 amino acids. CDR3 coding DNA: TGTGCCAGCAGCTCAAACGGCGGGAGAGCTCCAGATACGCAGTATTTT. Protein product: CASSSNGGRAPDTQYF.

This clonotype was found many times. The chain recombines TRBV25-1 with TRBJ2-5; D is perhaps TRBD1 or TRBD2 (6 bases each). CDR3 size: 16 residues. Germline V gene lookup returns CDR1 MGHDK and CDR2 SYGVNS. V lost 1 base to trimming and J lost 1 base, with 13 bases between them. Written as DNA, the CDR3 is TGTGCCAGCAGTGAATGGGGGGACAACATCCAAGAGACCCAGTACTTC. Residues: CASSEWGDNIQETQYF.